Detailed here is one T cell receptor beta chain. Its cognate antigen is unknown. These data are taken from a study of cytomegalovirus exposure and HLA in healthy donors. Study-level points and caveats: Prior analysis indicated that the majority of TCR beta V segments exhibited productivity approximately 87% or approximately 30% of the time. Association of roughly 17,000 TCR beta sequences with HLA alleles was found at 0.05 false discovery rate in a later analysis. High sensitivity and specificity were reportedly achieved when the classifier diagnosed cytomegalovirus status. Presence/absence analyses supposed approximately even sequencing depth among donors.

PCR involved 60 Vbeta and 13 Jbeta primers. Profiled with immunoSEQ multiplex PCR; TCRdb holds only in-frame clones, not every one. The table has under 150,000 clones, under 90% seen once. The clonotype comes from a boy aged 2 to 9 in good health and CMV-seronegative. The sample was PBMCs.

The CDR3 loop reads CAISGTPGADTGELFF. The CDR3 bases are TGTGCCATCAGTGGTACACCAGGGGCGGACACCGGGGAGCTGTTTTTT. This chain joins TRBV10-3 and TRBJ2-2; tentative D call: TRBD1 (6 bases). The V gene lost 4 bases and the J gene lost 3 bases, with 15 bases spanning the gap. The V gene's germline CDR1 is ENHRY and CDR2 SYGVKD. This CDR3 has 16 residues.